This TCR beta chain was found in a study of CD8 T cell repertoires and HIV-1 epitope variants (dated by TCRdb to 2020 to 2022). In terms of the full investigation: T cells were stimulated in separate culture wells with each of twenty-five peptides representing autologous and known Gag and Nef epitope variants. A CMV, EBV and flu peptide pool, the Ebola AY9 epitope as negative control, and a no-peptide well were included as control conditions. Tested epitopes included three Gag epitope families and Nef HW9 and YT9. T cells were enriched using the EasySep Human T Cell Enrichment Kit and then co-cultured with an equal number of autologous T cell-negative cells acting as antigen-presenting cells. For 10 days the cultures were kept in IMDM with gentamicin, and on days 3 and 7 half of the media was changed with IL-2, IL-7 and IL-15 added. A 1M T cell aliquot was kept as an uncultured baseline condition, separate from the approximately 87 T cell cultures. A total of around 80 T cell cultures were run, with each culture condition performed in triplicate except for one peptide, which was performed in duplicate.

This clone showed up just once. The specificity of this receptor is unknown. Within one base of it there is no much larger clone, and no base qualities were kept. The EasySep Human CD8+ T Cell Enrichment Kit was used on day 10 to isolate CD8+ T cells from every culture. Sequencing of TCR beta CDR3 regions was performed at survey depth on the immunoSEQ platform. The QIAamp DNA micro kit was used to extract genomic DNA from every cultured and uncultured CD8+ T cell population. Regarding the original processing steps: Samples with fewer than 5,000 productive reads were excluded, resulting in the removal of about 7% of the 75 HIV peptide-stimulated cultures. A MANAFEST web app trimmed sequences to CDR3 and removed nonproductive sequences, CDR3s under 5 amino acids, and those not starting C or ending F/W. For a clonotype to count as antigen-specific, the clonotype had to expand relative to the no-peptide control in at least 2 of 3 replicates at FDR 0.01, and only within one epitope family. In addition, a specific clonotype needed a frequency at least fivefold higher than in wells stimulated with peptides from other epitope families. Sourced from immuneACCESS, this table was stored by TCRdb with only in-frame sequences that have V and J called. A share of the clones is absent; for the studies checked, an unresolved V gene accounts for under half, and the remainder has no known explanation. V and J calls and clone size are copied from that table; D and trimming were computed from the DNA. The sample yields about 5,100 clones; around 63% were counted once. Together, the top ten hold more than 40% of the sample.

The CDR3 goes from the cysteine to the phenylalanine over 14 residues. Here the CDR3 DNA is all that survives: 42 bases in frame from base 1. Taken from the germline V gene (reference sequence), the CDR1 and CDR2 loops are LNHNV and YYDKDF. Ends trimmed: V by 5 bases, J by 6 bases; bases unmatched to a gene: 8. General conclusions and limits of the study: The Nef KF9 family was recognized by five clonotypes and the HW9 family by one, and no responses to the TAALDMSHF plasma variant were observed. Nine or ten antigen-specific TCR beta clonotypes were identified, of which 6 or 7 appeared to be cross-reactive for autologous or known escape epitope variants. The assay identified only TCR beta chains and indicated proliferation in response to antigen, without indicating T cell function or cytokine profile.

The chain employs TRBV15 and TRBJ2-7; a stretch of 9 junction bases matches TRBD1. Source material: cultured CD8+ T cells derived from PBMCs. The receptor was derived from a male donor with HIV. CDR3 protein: CATSVGTGLGEQYF. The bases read TGTGCCACCAGCGTCGGGACAGGGCTAGGCGAGCAGTACTTC.